The next 15 T cell receptor beta chains were all read from a single sample in a study of T cells in Graves' hyperthyroidism and ophthalmopathy. Using RNA transcripts as the source, TCR beta CDR3 regions were amplified. First-round RT-PCR of the TCR CDR3 relied on the HTBI primer set. Each CDR3 protein gets one entry after TCRdb re-called the multiplex PCR reads with MiXCR. The profile shows some 600,000 distinct CDR3 sequences, around 14% of them singletons. Sequencing was carried out using blood. The receptors originated from a woman between 25 and 40 years old with Graves' hyperthyroidism that later progressed to Graves' ophthalmopathy.

This clonotype was seen a few times. The CDR3 coding sequence is TGCAGTGCCCAAGGGACTAGCGGAAACCAAGAGACCCAGTACTTC. Its protein is CSAQGTSGNQETQYF. The genes are TRBV20-1 and TRBJ2-5; 11 bases map to TRBD2. The CDR3 extends over 15 amino acids. V gave up 6 bases and J gave up 0 bases; unmatched junction bases: 6. Per germline, CDR1 DFQATT and CDR2 SNEGSKA (reference sequence).

The rearrangement links TRBV20-1 to TRBJ2-1, with TRBD1 matching over 9 bases. The CDR3 covers 16 residues. In germline, CDR1 is DFQATT, CDR2 SNEGSKA (reference sequence). V dropped 4 bases and J dropped 4; count of bases not matched to a gene: 11. The CDR3 loop reads CSATRGAGQGYNEQFF. The CDR3 DNA sequence: TGCAGTGCTACCCGTGGCGCGGGACAGGGTTACAATGAGCAGTTCTTC.

This clonotype appeared a few times. The rearrangement uses TRBV7-2 and TRBJ2-2; 7 bases are a match to TRBD2. V was pared by 2 bases and J by 13 bases, with 7 bases of the junction left unmatched. The CDR3 has 13 amino acids. Germline values: CDR1 SGHTA, CDR2 FQGNSA. CDR3 sequence: CASSLIGGGGLFF. As DNA, the CDR3 is TGTGCCAGCAGCTTAATAGGCGGGGGTGGGCTGTTTTTT. Full variable domain (remainder filled in from reference TRBV7-2 and TRBJ2-2): GAGVSQSPSNKVTEKGKDVELRCDPISGHTALYWYRQSLGQGLEFLIYFQGNSAPDKSGLPSDRFSAERTGGSVSTLTIQRTQQEDSAVYLCASSLIGGGGLFFGEGSRLTVL.

The chain combines TRBV4-3 with TRBJ1-3; no clear D gene. The CDR3 is made up of 16 amino acids. With 0 bases removed from V and 1 base from J, the gap between germline ends came to 10 bases. Germline CDR1 is LGHNA and CDR2 is YSLEER. The CDR3 DNA sequence: TGCGCCAGCAGCCAAGATTGGTCCGGGTCTGGAAACACCATATATTTT. Translating it yields CASSQDWSGSGNTIYF.

This clonotype was recorded at least ten times. The chain uses TRBV27 and TRBJ2-3; D is perhaps TRBD1 (5 bases). Between the trimmed V and J ends, which lost 5 bases and 4 bases, there was a span of 10 bases. CDR1 is MNHEY, CDR2 SMNVEV, per germline (reference sequence). There are 13 residues in the CDR3. The CDR3 loop reads CASSRTGPDTQYF. The CDR3 DNA reads as TGTGCCAGCAGTAGAACAGGACCAGATACGCAGTATTTT.

This clonotype was detected many times. This rearrangement joins TRBV7-2 to TRBJ2-2; unclear D gene. Germline CDR1 reads SGHTA; CDR2 reads FQGNSA. The CDR3 runs 16 residues. V was pared by 3 bases and J by 1 base, with 12 bases between. For the CDR3, the DNA is TGTGCCAGCAGCTTTGAGGCGGCCCGGAACACCGGGGAGCTGTTTTTT. This codes for CASSFEAARNTGELFF.

This clonotype was counted many times. The gene calls are TRBV12-3 or TRBV12-4 and TRBJ1-4, with D unclear. V was pared by 2 bases and J by 5 bases, with 9 bases between. This CDR3 has 14 residues. The CDR3 here is CASSLMAPNEKLFF. Written as DNA, the CDR3 is TGTGCCAGCAGTTTAATGGCTCCCAATGAAAAACTGTTTTTT.

This clonotype has ten or more counts. This chain connects TRBV25-1 to TRBJ2-4; D not resolved. The CDR3 has 14 residues. The germline CDR1 and CDR2 sequences are MGHDK and SYGVNS. V was shortened by 3 bases and J by 0 bases, with 6 bases between the two germline ends. DNA for the CDR3: TGTGCCAGCAGTGATCCAGTAGCCAAAAACATTCAGTACTTC. It encodes CASSDPVAKNIQYF.

The J gene is TRBJ2-2, the V gene TRBV7-3, with 8 bases that match TRBD2. The ends lost 2 bases at V and 7 bases at J; junction bases unmatched: 15. Germline lookup yields CDR1 SGHTA and CDR2 FQGTGA. The CDR3 contains 18 residues. Here the CDR3 DNA reads TGTGCCAGCAGCTTAGAAGGGGCGGGAGGAAATCAGAACGGGGAGCTGTTTTTT. Protein product: CASSLEGAGGNQNGELFF.

This clonotype was counted once. Being one base from a much bigger clone, this may be a read error. This chain connects TRBV6-6 to TRBJ2-2; 7 nucleotides match TRBD1. This CDR3 spans 17 amino acids. The germline V gene encodes CDR1 MNHNY and CDR2 SVGAGI (reference sequence). The V segment lost 0 bases and the J segment 6 bases; nucleotides outside the gene matches: 10. This CDR3 reads CASSYSTGQPNAGELFF. CDR3 DNA: TGTGCCAGCAGTTACTCGACGGGACAGCCCAACGCCGGGGAGCTGTTTTTT.

This clonotype was seen a few times. The chain employs TRBV3-1 and TRBJ1-4; 11 bases are a match to TRBD1. CDR3 length equals 15 residues. Germline CDR1 LGHDT, CDR2 YNNKEL (reference sequence). The trim removed 0 bases at V and 8 bases at J, leaving 2 bases unmatched. As DNA, the CDR3 is TGTGCCAGCAGCCAAGAATGGACAGGGGGCGAAAAACTGTTTTTT. Translated, it gives CASSQEWTGGEKLFF.

This clonotype was counted ten times or more. The genes are TRBV6-1 and TRBJ2-2; D is perhaps TRBD1 (6 bases). Germline CDR1 MNHNS, CDR2 SASEGT. Trimming took 5 bases from V and 2 from J, leaving 12 bases between them. CDR3 length: 15 amino acids. The CDR3 coding sequence is TGTGCCAGCAGTCCTGACAGGTTCAACACCGGGGAGCTGTTTTTT. Its translation: CASSPDRFNTGELFF.

This clonotype was detected many times. The genes are TRBV3-1 and TRBJ1-6; 9 bases are shared with TRBD1. V lost 4 bases to trimming and J lost 9 bases; unmatched junction nucleotides: 4. This CDR3 has 14 amino acids. Per germline, CDR1 LGHDT and CDR2 YNNKEL (reference sequence). The CDR3 here is CASSPGQGASPLHF. For the CDR3, the DNA is TGTGCCAGCAGCCCGGGACAGGGTGCTTCACCCCTCCACTTT.

In its sample, this clonotype was seen many times. The chain has TRBV2 and TRBJ2-5; D gene uncertain. Looked up from germline, CDR1 is SNHLY and CDR2 is FYNNEI. The CDR3 has 11 residues. The V end lost 3 bases, the J end lost 5 bases, and 4 bases lay between the germline ends. This CDR3 is CASSEKETQYF. CDR3 in DNA: TGTGCCAGCAGTGAGAAGGAGACCCAGTACTTC.

CDR3 in amino acids: CASSHRTSGSTGEQYF. The CDR3 nucleotides are TGTGCCAGCAGCCATCGGACTAGCGGGAGTACGGGGGAGCAGTACTTC. The chain has TRBV14 and TRBJ2-7; TRBD2 matches at 13 bases. This CDR3 contains 16 residues. The trim removed 3 bases at V and 7 bases at J, leaving 9 bases unmatched. Germline V gene lookup returns CDR1 SGHDN and CDR2 FVKESK.